The clone carrying this T cell receptor beta chain was recorded at least ten times. Each CDR3 protein gets one entry after TCRdb re-called the reads with MiXCR. The repertoire holds about 230,000 distinct CDR3 sequences, 22% seen once, with approximately 18% in the top ten. The record originates from a study of T cell repertoires in cytomegalovirus infection. The V gene's germline CDR1 is SEHNR and CDR2 FQNEAQ (reference sequence). The CDR3 has 15 amino acids. V lost 5 bases, J lost 5 bases, and 8 bases stayed unmatched. This clonotype was sampled from a human donor in good health (CMV status not recorded). Some clones in this sample may be carry-over from other donors' samples. The sample consisted of CD8+ T cells from PBMCs. This chain uses TRBV7-9 with TRBJ2-1; 8 bases line up with TRBD1. CDR3 nucleotides: TGTGCCAGCAGCCCAGGGGGCCTCGGGGACAATGAGCAGTTCTTC. Translation gives CASSPGGLGDNEQFF.